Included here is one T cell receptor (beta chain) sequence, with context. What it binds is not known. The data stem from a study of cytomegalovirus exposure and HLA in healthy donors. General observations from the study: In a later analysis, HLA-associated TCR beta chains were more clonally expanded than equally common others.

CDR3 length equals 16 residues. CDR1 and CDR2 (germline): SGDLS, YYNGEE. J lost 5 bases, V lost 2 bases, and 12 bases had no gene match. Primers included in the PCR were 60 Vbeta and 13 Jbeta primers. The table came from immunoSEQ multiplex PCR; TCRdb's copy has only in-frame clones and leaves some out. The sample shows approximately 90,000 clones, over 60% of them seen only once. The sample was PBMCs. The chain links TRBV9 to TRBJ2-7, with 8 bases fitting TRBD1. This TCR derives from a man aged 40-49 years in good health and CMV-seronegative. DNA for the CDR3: TGTGCCAGCAGCGTCGAGCCACAGGGGGAGATTGACGAGCAGTACTTC. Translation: CASSVEPQGEIDEQYF.